This T cell receptor beta chain was documented in a study of cytomegalovirus exposure and HLA in healthy donors. The PCR employed 60 Vbeta primers together with 13 Jbeta primers. Using immunoSEQ multiplex PCR, the repertoire was profiled, and TCRdb retains in-frame clones only, with some absent. This sample carries 140,000 to 150,000 clones, over 75% of them seen once, and the ten largest clones take roughly 1.9%. The source material was PBMCs. This clonotype originated in a man aged 35 to 55 in good health and CMV-seronegative.

The CDR3 loop is CASSALTGGYEQYF. CDR3 nucleotides: TGTGCCAGCAGCGCCCTGACAGGGGGCTACGAGCAGTACTTC. This chain joins TRBV9 and TRBJ2-7; 9 bases fit TRBD1. Losses at the gene ends were 3 bases for V and 3 bases for J; bases not matched to a gene: 4. Germline V gene sequence: CDR1 SGDLS, CDR2 YYNGEE. The CDR3 spans 14 residues.